This T cell receptor beta chain originates from a study of monozygotic twins with inflammatory bowel disease. Total RNA from whole blood was isolated with no T cell sorting. This CDR3 is built from 16 residues. Per germline, CDR1 LNHNV and CDR2 YYDKDF (reference sequence). Total RNA amounting to roughly 3,400 ng went into each TCR library. Template switching introduced UMIs that contain a 6-nucleotide sample barcode. TCRdb reprocessed the 5' RACE reads and stores each CDR3 protein as one record, lacking DNA. Its listing shows some 300,000 distinct CDR3 sequences. This chain links TRBV15 with TRBJ2-2. The TCR sequence derives from a human donor with ulcerative colitis or Crohn's disease, or a healthy co-twin of an affected twin (not recorded which). Material: blood. CDR3 residues: CATSRDPRGRTGELFF.